This TCR beta chain came from a study of PD-L1 blockade in urothelial cancer. Whole-study context: Blood drawn 3 weeks (second dose) and 6 weeks after treatment start was analyzed. Blood yielded a median of roughly 140,000 T cells per sample. Study-wide findings and caveats: TCR clonality was measured in pretreatment peripheral blood. Clonality below the median predicted better survival.

On this clone: Its antigen remains unidentified.

The CDR3 has 12 amino acids. TCRdb's table, derived via immunoSEQ multiplex PCR, lists solely in-frame clones and lacks some. Among about 84,000 clones listed, roughly 82% were seen once. Patients were living with locally advanced or metastatic urothelial carcinoma. The specimen was PBMCs, collected around atezolizumab (anti-PD-L1) treatment. The J gene is TRBJ1-2, the V gene TRBV21-1; the D call in the table, TRBD1, was not verified against the DNA. TRBV21-1 is a listed pseudogene. The sequence derives from a man between 65 and 85 years old with urothelial cancer. The DNA of the CDR3 is TGTGCCAGCAGCACCGACAGATATGGCTACACCTTC. This sequence encodes CASSTDRYGYTF.